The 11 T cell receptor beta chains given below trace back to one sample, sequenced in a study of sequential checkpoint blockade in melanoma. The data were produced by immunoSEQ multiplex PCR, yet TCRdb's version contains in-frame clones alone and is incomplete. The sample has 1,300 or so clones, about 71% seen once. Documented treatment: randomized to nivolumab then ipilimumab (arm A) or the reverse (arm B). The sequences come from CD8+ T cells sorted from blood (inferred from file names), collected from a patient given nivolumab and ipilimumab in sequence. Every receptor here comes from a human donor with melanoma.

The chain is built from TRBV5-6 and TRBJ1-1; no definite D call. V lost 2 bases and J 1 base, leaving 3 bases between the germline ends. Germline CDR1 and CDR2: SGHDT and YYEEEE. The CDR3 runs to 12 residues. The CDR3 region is CASSFQNTEAFF. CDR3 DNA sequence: TGTGCCAGCAGCTTCCAGAACACTGAAGCTTTCTTT.

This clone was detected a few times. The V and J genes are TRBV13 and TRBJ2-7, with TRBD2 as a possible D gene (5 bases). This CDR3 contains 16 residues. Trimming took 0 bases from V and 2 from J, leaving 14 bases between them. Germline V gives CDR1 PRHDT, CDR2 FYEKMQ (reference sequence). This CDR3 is CASSLGRGSSAYEQYF. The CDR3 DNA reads TGTGCCAGCAGCTTAGGTCGGGGAAGCTCCGCCTACGAGCAGTACTTC.

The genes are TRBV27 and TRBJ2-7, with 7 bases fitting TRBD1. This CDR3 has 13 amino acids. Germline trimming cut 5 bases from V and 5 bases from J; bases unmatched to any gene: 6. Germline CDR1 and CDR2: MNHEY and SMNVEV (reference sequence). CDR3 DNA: TGTGCCAGCAGTCTCACAGGGGTGGACGAGCAGTACTTC. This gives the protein CASSLTGVDEQYF.

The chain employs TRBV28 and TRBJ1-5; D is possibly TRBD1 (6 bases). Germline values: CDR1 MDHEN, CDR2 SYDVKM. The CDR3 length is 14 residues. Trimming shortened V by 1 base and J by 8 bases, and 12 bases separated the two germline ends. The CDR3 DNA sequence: TGTGCCAGCAGTTTATACAGGGTAAATAAGCCCCAGCATTTT. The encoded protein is CASSLYRVNKPQHF.

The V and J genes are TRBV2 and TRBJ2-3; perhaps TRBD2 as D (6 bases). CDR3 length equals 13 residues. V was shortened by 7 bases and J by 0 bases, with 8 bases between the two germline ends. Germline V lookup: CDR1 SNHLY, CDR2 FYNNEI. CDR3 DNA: TGTGCCAGCACCAGCGGGAGCACAGATACGCAGTATTTT. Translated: CASTSGSTDTQYF.

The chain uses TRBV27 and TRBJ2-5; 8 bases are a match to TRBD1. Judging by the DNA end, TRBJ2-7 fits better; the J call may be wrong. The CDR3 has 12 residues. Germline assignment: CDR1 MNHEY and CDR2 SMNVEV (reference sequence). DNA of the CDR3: TGTGCCAGCGACAGGGGACCCTACGAGCAGTACTTC. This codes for CASDRGPYEQYF.

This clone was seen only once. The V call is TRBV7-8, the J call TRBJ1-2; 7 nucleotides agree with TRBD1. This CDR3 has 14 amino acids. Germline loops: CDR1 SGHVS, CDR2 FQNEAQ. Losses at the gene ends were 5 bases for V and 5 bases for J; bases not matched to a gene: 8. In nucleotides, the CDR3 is TGTGCCAGCAGCCCACAGGGGCTGATTTATGGCTACACCTTC. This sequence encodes CASSPQGLIYGYTF.

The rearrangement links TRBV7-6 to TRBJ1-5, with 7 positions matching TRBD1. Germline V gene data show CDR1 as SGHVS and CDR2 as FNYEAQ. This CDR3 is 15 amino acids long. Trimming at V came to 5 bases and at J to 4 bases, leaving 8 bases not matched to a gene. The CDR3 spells CASSKVEGANQPQHF. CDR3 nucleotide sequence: TGTGCCAGCAGCAAGGTCGAGGGGGCGAATCAGCCCCAGCATTTT.

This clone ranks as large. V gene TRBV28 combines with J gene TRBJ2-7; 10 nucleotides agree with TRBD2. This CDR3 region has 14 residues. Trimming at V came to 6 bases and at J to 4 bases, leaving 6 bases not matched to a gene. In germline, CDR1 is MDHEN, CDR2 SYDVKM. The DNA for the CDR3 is TGTGCCAGCAGGCCCGGGACTAGCGCTTACGAGCAGTACTTC. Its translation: CASRPGTSAYEQYF.

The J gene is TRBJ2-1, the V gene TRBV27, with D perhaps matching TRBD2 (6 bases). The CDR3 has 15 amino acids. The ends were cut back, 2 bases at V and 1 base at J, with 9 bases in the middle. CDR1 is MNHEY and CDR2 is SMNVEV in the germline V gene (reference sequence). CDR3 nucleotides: TGTGCCAGCAGTTTAATGGAGGGATCCTACAATGAGCAGTTCTTC. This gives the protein CASSLMEGSYNEQFF.

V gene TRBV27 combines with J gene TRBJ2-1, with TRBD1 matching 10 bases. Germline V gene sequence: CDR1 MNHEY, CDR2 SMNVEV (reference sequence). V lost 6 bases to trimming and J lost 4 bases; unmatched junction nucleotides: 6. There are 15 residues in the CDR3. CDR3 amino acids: CASSPGTGDYNEQFF. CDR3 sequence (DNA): TGTGCCAGCAGCCCGGGGACAGGGGATTACAATGAGCAGTTCTTC.